These 9 T cell receptor beta chains came from one sample sequenced in a study of T cell repertoires in cytomegalovirus infection. TCRdb re-analysed the reads in MiXCR, keeping a single row per CDR3 protein. The profile covers a few hundred thousand distinct CDR3 sequences, with about 17% appearing a single time and 12% taken by the ten largest. Sequenced sample: PBMCs. The origin of the receptors is a human donor in good health (CMV status not recorded). Some clones in this sample may be carry-over from other donors' samples.

The chain employs TRBV6-5 and TRBJ2-1; 10 bases match TRBD2. In germline, CDR1 is MNHEY, CDR2 SVGAGI. Unmatched junction bases numbered 10, after V lost 10 bases and J lost 7 bases. This CDR3 spans 14 amino acids. CDR3 in amino acids: CATRRERGGNEQFF. CDR3 nucleotide sequence: TGTGCCACCCGACGGGAGCGGGGGGGAAATGAGCAGTTCTTC.

This clonotype has ten or more counts. The CDR3 DNA reads as TGTGCCAGCAGCTTAGTCCTCGAAGGGAATGAAAAACTGTTTTTT. Translation gives CASSLVLEGNEKLFF. The chain employs TRBV7-9 and TRBJ1-4; D is unresolved. The V gene lost 1 base and the J gene lost 5 bases, with 11 bases spanning the gap. The CDR3 covers 15 residues. Germline-derived CDR1 and CDR2 are SEHNR and FQNEAQ (reference sequence).

This clonotype has at least ten counts. The rearrangement uses TRBV25-1 and TRBJ2-4; 9 nucleotides agree with TRBD1. Germline V gives CDR1 MGHDK, CDR2 SYGVNS. The V and J ends lost 6 bases and 4 bases, in that order; junction bases with no gene match: 4. CDR3 length equals 14 residues. In DNA form, the CDR3 reads TGTGCCAGCAGGGAAGGGACAGGGAAAAACATTCAGTACTTC. Translating it yields CASREGTGKNIQYF.

The table lists this clonotype with many counts. The chain combines TRBV4-1 with TRBJ1-1; D uncertain. V was pared by 6 bases and J by 4 bases, with 15 bases between. Germline V gene data show CDR1 as MGHRA and CDR2 as YSYEKL. The CDR3 has 14 residues. CDR3 loop: CASRLDGGRTEAFF. The CDR3 bases are TGCGCCAGCAGACTCGACGGAGGGCGCACTGAAGCTTTCTTT.

This clonotype was counted ten times or more. This chain connects TRBV4-1 to TRBJ2-3; maybe TRBD1 (6 bases). Trimming took off 3 bases at V and 6 bases at J, with 13 bases between the two ends. Per germline, CDR1 MGHRA and CDR2 YSYEKL. This CDR3 is 14 amino acids long. CDR3 protein: CASSQPDRFDTQYF. Here the CDR3 DNA reads TGCGCCAGCAGCCAGCCTGACAGGTTTGATACGCAGTATTTT.

This clonotype was seen a handful of times. This chain connects TRBV18 to TRBJ2-5; D is unresolved. Germline V gives CDR1 KGHSH, CDR2 LQKENI. V was clipped by 2 bases and J by 4 bases, with 20 bases between them. There are 17 residues in the CDR3. The CDR3 DNA reads as TGTGCCAGCTCACCATCCAGCCGGACGGCCGAGAGAGAGACCCAGTACTTC. As protein: CASSPSSRTAERETQYF.

This clonotype was detected many times. V gene TRBV28 combines with J gene TRBJ2-7, with 8 positions matching TRBD1. Germline values: CDR1 MDHEN, CDR2 SYDVKM. J was trimmed by 2 bases and V by 4 bases; bases with no gene match: 7. The CDR3 contains 15 residues. CDR3 sequence (DNA): TGTGCCAGCAGTTCAGGGGGCCGGGCGACCTACGAGCAGTACTTC. It codes for CASSSGGRATYEQYF. Full variable domain (outside the CDR3, taken from reference TRBV28 and TRBJ2-7): DVKVTQSSRYLVKRTGEKVFLECVQDMDHENMFWYRQDPGLGLRLIYFSYDVKMKEKGDIPEGYSVSREKKERFSLILESASTNQTSMYLCASSSGGRATYEQYFGPGTRLTVT.

The rearrangement links TRBV4-3 to TRBJ2-3, with TRBD1 as a possible D gene (6 bases). The V gene's germline CDR1 is LGHNA and CDR2 YSLEER. The CDR3 has 16 residues. The ends were cut back, 4 bases at V and 5 bases at J, with 19 bases in the middle. The CDR3 DNA reads as TGCGCCAGCAGCCGAGCTCGGCAGGGGAGTCAAGATACGCAGTATTTT. This sequence encodes CASSRARQGSQDTQYF.

This clonotype was seen only a few times. The chain has TRBV28 and TRBJ2-7, with D unresolved. V was trimmed by 2 bases and J by 0 bases, leaving 14 bases between them. Germline V gene lookup returns CDR1 MDHEN and CDR2 SYDVKM. The CDR3 is 16 residues long. The CDR3 is CASSLMGNAASYEQYF. In DNA form, the CDR3 reads TGTGCCAGCAGTTTAATGGGTAACGCAGCCTCCTACGAGCAGTACTTC.